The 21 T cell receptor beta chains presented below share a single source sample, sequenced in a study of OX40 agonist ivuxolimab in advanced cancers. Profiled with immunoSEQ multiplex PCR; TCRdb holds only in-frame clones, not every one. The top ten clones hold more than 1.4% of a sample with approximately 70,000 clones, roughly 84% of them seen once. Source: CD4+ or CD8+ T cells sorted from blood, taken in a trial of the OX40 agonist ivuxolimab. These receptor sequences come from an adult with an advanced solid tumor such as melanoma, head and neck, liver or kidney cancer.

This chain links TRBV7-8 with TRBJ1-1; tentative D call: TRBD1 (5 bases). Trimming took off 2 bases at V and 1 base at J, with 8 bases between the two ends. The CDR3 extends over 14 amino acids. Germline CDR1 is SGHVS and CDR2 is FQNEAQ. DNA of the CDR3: TGTGCCAGCAGCTTAATTCAGGGGAACACTGAAGCTTTCTTT. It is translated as CASSLIQGNTEAFF.

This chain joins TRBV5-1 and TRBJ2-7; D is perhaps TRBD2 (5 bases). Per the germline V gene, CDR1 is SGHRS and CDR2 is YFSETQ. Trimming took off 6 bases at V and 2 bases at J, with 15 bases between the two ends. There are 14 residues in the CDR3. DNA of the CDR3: TGCGCCAGCACACGCGAGGGCAGAACCTACGAGCAGTACTTC. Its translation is CASTREGRTYEQYF. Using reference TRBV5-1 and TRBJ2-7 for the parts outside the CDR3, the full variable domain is KAGVTQTPRYLIKTRGQQVTLSCSPISGHRSVSWYQQTPGQGLQFLFEYFSETQRNKGNFPGRFSGRQFSNSRSEMNVSTLELGDSALYLCASTREGRTYEQYFGPGTRLTVT.

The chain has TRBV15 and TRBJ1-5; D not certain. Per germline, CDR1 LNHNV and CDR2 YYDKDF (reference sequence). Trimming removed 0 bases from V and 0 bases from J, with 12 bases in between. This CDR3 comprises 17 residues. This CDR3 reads CATSRESAGRSNQPQHF. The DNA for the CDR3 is TGTGCCACCAGCAGAGAATCGGCAGGCCGTAGCAATCAGCCCCAGCATTTT.

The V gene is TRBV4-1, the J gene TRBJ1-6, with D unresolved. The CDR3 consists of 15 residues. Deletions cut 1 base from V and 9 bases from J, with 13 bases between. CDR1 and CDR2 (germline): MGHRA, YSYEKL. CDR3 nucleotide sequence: TGCGCCAGCAGCCAAGGGGTTAGCCGTTCTTCACCCCTCCACTTT. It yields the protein CASSQGVSRSSPLHF.

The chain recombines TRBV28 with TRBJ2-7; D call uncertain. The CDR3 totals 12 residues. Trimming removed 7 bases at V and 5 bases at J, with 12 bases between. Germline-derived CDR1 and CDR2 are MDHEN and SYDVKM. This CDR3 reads CASTQPPHEQYF. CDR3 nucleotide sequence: TGTGCCAGCACGCAACCCCCCCACGAGCAGTACTTC.

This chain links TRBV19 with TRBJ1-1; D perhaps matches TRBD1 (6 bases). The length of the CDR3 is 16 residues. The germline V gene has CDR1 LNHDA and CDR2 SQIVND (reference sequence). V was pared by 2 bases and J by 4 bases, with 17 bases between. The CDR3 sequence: CASSILSGTTGTEAFF. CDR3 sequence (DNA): TGTGCCAGTAGTATATTATCCGGGACGACAGGCACTGAAGCTTTCTTT.

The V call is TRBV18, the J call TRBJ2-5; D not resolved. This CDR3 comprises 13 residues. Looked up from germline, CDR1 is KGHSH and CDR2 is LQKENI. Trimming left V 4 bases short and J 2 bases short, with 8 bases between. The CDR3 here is CASSRGSQETQYF. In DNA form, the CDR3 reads TGTGCCAGCTCACGTGGTTCTCAAGAGACCCAGTACTTC. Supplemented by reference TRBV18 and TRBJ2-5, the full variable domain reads NAGVMQNPRHLVRRRGQEARLRCSPMKGHSHVYWYRQLPEEGLKFMVYLQKENIIDESGMPKERFSAEFPKEGPSILRIQQVVRGDSAAYFCASSRGSQETQYFGPGTRLLVL.

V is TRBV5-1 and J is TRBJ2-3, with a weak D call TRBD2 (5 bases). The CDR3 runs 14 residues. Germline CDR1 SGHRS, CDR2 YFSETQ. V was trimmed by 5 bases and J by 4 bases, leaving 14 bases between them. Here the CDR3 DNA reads TGCGCCAGCAGACCTAGCCCTGAGGCAGATACGCAGTATTTT. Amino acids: CASRPSPEADTQYF.

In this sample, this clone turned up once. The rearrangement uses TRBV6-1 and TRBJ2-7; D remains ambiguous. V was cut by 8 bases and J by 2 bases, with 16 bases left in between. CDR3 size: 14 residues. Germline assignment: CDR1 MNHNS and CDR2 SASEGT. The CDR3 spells CASRADGGAYEQYF. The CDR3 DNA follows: TGTGCCAGCCGGGCGGACGGCGGAGCCTACGAGCAGTACTTC.

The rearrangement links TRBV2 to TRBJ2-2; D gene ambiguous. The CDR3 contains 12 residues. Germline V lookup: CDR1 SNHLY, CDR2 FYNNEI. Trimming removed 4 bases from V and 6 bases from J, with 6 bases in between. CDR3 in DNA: TGTGCCAGCAGTGTGGGCCCCGGGGAGCTGTTTTTT. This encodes CASSVGPGELFF.

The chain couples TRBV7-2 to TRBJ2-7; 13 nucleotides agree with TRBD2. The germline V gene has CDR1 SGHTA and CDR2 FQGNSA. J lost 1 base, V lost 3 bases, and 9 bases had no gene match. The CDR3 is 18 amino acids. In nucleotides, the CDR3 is TGTGCCAGCAGCTTCGGGACTAGCGGGGCCGGGGTATCCTACGAGCAGTACTTC. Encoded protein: CASSFGTSGAGVSYEQYF.

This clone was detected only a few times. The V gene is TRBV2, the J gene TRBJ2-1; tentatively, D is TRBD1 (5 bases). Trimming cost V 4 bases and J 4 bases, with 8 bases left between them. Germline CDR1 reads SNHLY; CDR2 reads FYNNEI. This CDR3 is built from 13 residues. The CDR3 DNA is TGTGCCAGCAGTGGACAGTCGTACAATGAGCAGTTCTTC. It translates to CASSGQSYNEQFF.

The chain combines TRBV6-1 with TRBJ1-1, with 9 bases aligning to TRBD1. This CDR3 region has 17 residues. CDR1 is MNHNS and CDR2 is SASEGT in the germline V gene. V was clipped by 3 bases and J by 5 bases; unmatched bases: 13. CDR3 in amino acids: CASSDPGTGKKGTEAFF. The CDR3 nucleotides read TGTGCCAGCAGTGACCCCGGGACAGGGAAAAAGGGAACTGAAGCTTTCTTT.

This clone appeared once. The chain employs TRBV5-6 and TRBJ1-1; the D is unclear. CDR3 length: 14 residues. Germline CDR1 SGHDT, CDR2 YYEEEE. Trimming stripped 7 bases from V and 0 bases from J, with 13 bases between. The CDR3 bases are TGTGCCAGCTCGCGGCGGTCCATGAACACTGAAGCTTTCTTT. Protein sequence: CASSRRSMNTEAFF.

In DNA form, the CDR3 reads TGTGCCAGCAATAGGGCTAGGTCGGGCTATGGCTACACCTTC. This translates into CASNRARSGYGYTF. The chain is built from TRBV2 and TRBJ1-2; no reliable D call. The CDR3 length is 14 residues. Germline V gene data show CDR1 as SNHLY and CDR2 as FYNNEI. V was shortened by 7 bases and J by 4 bases, with 16 bases between the two germline ends.

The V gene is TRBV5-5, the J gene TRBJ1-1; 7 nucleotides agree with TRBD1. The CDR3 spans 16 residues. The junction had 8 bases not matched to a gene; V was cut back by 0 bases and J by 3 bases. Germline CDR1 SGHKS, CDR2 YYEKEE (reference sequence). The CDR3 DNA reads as TGTGCCAGCAGCTTGGTTCCAGGGGGGTTGTACACTGAAGCTTTCTTT. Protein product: CASSLVPGGLYTEAFF.

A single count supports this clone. CDR3 coding DNA: TGTGCCAGCTCACCAAGACAGGGGGCAATTACCTTC. Translation gives CASSPRQGAITF. V gene TRBV18 combines with J gene TRBJ1-2; 10 nucleotides align to TRBD1. This CDR3 is 12 amino acids long. Unmatched junction bases numbered 5, after V lost 2 bases and J lost 14 bases. Germline assignment: CDR1 KGHSH and CDR2 LQKENI. The entire variable domain, with the rest obtained from reference TRBV18 and TRBJ1-2, is as follows: NAGVMQNPRHLVRRRGQEARLRCSPMKGHSHVYWYRQLPEEGLKFMVYLQKENIIDESGMPKERFSAEFPKEGPSILRIQQVVRGDSAAYFCASSPRQGAITFGSGTRLTVV.

CDR3 region: CASSLDLGGLFF. CDR3 coding DNA: TGTGCCAGCAGCTTGGATCTCGGGGGACTGTTTTTT. The rearrangement joins TRBV7-9 to TRBJ1-4; D perhaps matches TRBD1 (5 bases). The germline gives CDR1 SEHNR, CDR2 FQNEAQ (reference sequence). The V end lost 3 bases, the J end lost 13 bases, and 12 bases lay between the germline ends. CDR3 length equals 12 residues.

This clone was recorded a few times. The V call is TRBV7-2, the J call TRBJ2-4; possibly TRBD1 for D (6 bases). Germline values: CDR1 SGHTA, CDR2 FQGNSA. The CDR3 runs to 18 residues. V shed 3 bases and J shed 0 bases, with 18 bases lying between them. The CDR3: CASSLGLRGGIAKNIQYF. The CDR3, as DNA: TGTGCCAGCAGCTTGGGGCTTCGAGGGGGTATAGCCAAAAACATTCAGTACTTC.

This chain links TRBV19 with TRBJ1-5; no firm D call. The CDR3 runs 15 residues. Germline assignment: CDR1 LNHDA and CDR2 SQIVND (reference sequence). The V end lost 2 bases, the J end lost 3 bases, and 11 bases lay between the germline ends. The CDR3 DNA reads TGTGCCAGTAGTATACCCGGGATCGACAATCAGCCCCAGCATTTT. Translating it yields CASSIPGIDNQPQHF.

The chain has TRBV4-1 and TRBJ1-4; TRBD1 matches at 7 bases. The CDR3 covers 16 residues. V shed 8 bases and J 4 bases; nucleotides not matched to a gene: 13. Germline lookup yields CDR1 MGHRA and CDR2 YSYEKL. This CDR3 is CASGAIQGQYNEKLFF. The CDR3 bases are TGCGCCAGCGGCGCAATCCAGGGACAGTATAATGAAAAACTGTTTTTT.